These T cell receptor beta chains were read from a single sample in a study of shared clonotypes between healthy human individuals. TCRdb keeps only in-frame clones here, not all; method: immunoSEQ multiplex PCR. The data contain roughly 2,000,000 clones, roughly 94% of them singletons. The sample comprised naive CD8+ T cells sorted from blood. Receptor source: a man between 18 and 35 years old in good health. Each CDR3 is given with its conserved first and last residue. The D gene is left open where the match is weak. Size is omitted from some rows. Given values are once, few, many or a class for expanded clones.

>TRBJ2-3|-|once|TRBV5-1
TGCGCCAGCAGCTTCAGGGTCAGCACAGATACGCAGTATTTT
CASSFRVSTDTQYF
>TRBJ2-1|-|-|TRBV27
TGTGCCAGCAGAATAATGGGGCTACCGAACAATGAGCAGTTCTTC
CASRIMGLPNNEQFF
>TRBJ1-1|-|many|TRBV1
TGCACCAGCAGCCGCGGGGCTGAAGCTTTCTTT
CTSSRGAEAFF
>TRBJ2-7|-|-|TRBV2
TGTGCCAGCAGTGAAGGACAGGACTATTCCTACGAGCAGTACTTC
CASSEGQDYSYEQYF
>TRBJ2-7|-|-|TRBV4-1
TGCGCCAGCAGCCAAGGTCCAGGATCCTACGAGCAGTACTTC
CASSQGPGSYEQYF
>TRBJ1-2|TRBD1|-|TRBV29-1
TGCAGCGTTGACGCCACGGACAGGGGATATGGCTACACCTTC
CSVDATDRGYGYTF
>TRBJ1-5|-|-|TRBV28
TGTGCCAGCAGTTTATTACTAAGCGGGACCAGCAATCAGCCCCAGCATTTT
CASSLLLSGTSNQPQHF
>TRBJ2-7|-|-|TRBV18
TGTGCCAGCTCACCACCACAGGGTCATACCTACGAGCAGTACTTC
CASSPPQGHTYEQYF
>TRBJ2-7|-|-|TRBV6-5
TGTGCCAGCAGTTACGACGGGGGGCAGTCCTACGAGCAGTACTTC
CASSYDGGQSYEQYF
>TRBJ1-1|-|-|TRBV11-3
TGTGCCAGCAGTGGAGGGCAGGGAATAGGACGCACTGAAGCTTTCTTT
CASSGGQGIGRTEAFF
>TRBJ1-4|-|-|TRBV7-2
TGTGCCAGCAGCCGGGACCCTAATGAAAAACTGTTTTTT
CASSRDPNEKLFF
>TRBJ2-4|TRBD2|once|TRBV7-6
TGTGCCAGCAGCGCACAGACCCTACTAGCGGGAGCCAAAAACATTCAGTACTTC
CASSAQTLLAGAKNIQYF
>TRBJ1-4|-|-|TRBV4-3
TGCGCCAGCAGCAGGGGCTCTAATGAAAAACTGTTTTTT
CASSRGSNEKLFF
>TRBJ1-3|TRBD1|-|TRBV4-1
TGCGCCAGCAGCCATTCCGGACAGGGTGAAAACACCATATATTTT
CASSHSGQGENTIYF
>TRBJ2-5|-|-|TRBV19
TGTGCCAGTAGTAGGACCACCGGGGAGACCCAGTACTTC
CASSRTTGETQYF
>TRBJ2-1|-|once|TRBV11-3
TGTGCCAGCAGCTTAGAACCCACCTACAATGAGCAGTTCTTC
CASSLEPTYNEQFF
>TRBJ1-2|-|-|TRBV7-9
TGTGCCAGCAGCTTCGGCCCCGGTGGCTACACCTTC
CASSFGPGGYTF
>TRBJ1-1|-|-|TRBV4-1
TGCGCCAGCAGCCAAGATACGGGTTGGAGGAACACTGAAGCTTTCTTT
CASSQDTGWRNTEAFF
>TRBJ2-1|TRBD2|once|TRBV5-6
TGTGCCAGCAGCTCCCGACTAGCGGGCTCCTACAATGAGCAGTTCTTC
CASSSRLAGSYNEQFF
>TRBJ1-6|-|-|TRBV9
TGTGCCAGCAGCGTAGGGGGGTCCTATAATTCACCCCTCCACTTT
CASSVGGSYNSPLHF
>TRBJ1-6|TRBD1|-|TRBV7-9
TGTGCCAGCAGCGACACGGGACAGATCTATAATTCACCCCTCCACTTT
CASSDTGQIYNSPLHF
>TRBJ2-7|TRBD2|-|TRBV5-4
TGTGCCAGCAGCCCAGCGGGAGTCAGGGAGCAGTACTTC
CASSPAGVREQYF
>TRBJ1-2|-|-|TRBV7-9
TGTGCCAGCAGCTTAGGGGGTTCCAGCTACACCTTC
CASSLGGSSYTF